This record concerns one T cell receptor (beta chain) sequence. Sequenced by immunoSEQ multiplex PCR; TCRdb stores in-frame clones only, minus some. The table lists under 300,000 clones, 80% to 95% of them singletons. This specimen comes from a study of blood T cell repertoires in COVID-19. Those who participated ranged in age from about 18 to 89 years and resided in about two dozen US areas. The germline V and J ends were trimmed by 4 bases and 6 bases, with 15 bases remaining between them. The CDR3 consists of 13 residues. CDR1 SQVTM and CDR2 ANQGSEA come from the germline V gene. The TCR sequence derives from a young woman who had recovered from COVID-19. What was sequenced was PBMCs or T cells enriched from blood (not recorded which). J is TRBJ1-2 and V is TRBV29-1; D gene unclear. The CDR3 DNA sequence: TGCAGCGTTGGGGCCAGAGGGCAGCATGGCTACACCTTC. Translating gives CSVGARGQHGYTF.